Presented here are 8 T cell receptor beta chains from one specimen sequenced in a study of cytomegalovirus exposure and HLA in healthy donors. Produced via immunoSEQ multiplex PCR; TCRdb's table is partial and in-frame only. The table has fewer than 400,000 clones, approximately 86% seen once. What was sequenced was PBMCs. Receptors originate from a man younger than 40 in good health and CMV-seronegative.

This chain links TRBV19 with TRBJ2-2; 7 bases are a match to TRBD1. Per germline, CDR1 LNHDA and CDR2 SQIVND (reference sequence). The CDR3 length is 14 residues. V lost 3 bases to trimming and J lost 6 bases; unmatched junction nucleotides: 4. The CDR3 loop is CASSMDQGAGELFF. The CDR3 DNA is TGTGCCAGTAGTATGGATCAGGGGGCCGGGGAGCTGTTTTTT.

The chain couples TRBV9 to TRBJ2-3; 9 bases match TRBD2. With V trimmed by 0 bases and J by 2 bases, 7 bases remained unmatched. The germline gives CDR1 SGDLS, CDR2 YYNGEE. This CDR3 contains 17 residues. CDR3 in DNA: TGTGCCAGCAGCGTAGATGTCGCGGGGGGGAACACAGATACGCAGTATTTT. This gives the protein CASSVDVAGGNTDTQYF.

The chain carries TRBV2 and TRBJ1-2, with D tentatively TRBD1 (6 bases). The CDR3 is 13 amino acids. Per germline, CDR1 SNHLY and CDR2 FYNNEI. V was cut by 7 bases and J by 8 bases, with 17 bases left in between. DNA for the CDR3: TGTGCCAGCAACTCAAACAGGGTTGAGGGCTACACCTTC. Translating gives CASNSNRVEGYTF.

This chain joins TRBV20-1 and TRBJ2-1, with a weak D call TRBD1 (6 bases). The germline V gene has CDR1 DFQATT and CDR2 SNEGSKA (reference sequence). This CDR3 contains 11 residues. V gave up 2 bases and J gave up 7 bases, with 6 bases separating them. CDR3 sequence reads: CSARQGNEQFF. CDR3 nucleotide sequence: TGCAGTGCTAGACAGGGGAATGAGCAGTTCTTC.

The chain uses TRBV13 and TRBJ2-1, with D maybe TRBD2 (5 bases). CDR1 and CDR2 from the germline V gene are PRHDT and FYEKMQ (reference sequence). The CDR3 runs to 16 residues. V was clipped by 4 bases and J by 6 bases, with 19 bases between them. This CDR3 is CASSSALSSGVNEQFF. CDR3 DNA: TGTGCCAGCAGCTCGGCTCTCAGCTCCGGGGTCAATGAGCAGTTCTTC.

This chain links TRBV4-3 with TRBJ2-7; 7 bases align to TRBD1. V was pared by 4 bases and J by 6 bases, with 12 bases of the junction left unmatched. The germline V gene has CDR1 LGHNA and CDR2 YSLEER. The CDR3 spans 15 residues. Written as DNA, the CDR3 is TGCGCCAGCAGCCTTACTGACAGGGTTCGACGCGAGCAGTACTTC. Translated, it gives CASSLTDRVRREQYF.

The CDR3 protein is CASSYSPGDTQYF. In DNA form, the CDR3 reads TGTGCCAGCAGTTACTCCCCGGGGGATACGCAGTATTTT. The chain couples TRBV6-5 to TRBJ2-3; a weak D match, TRBD2 (5 bases). There are 13 residues in the CDR3. CDR1 and CDR2 (germline): MNHEY, SVGAGI. The V and J ends lost 0 bases and 6 bases respectively, with 7 bases between them.

V usage is TRBV18 and J usage is TRBJ1-5; TRBD1 aligns across 8 bases. Germline V gives CDR1 KGHSH, CDR2 LQKENI. V gave up 1 base and J gave up 7 bases; unmatched junction bases: 3. The CDR3 runs 14 residues. This CDR3 is CASSPRQGAQPQHF. CDR3 nucleotide sequence: TGTGCCAGCTCACCACGTCAGGGGGCCCAGCCCCAGCATTTT. The full variable domain, rest sourced from reference TRBV18 and TRBJ1-5, is NAGVMQNPRHLVRRRGQEARLRCSPMKGHSHVYWYRQLPEEGLKFMVYLQKENIIDESGMPKERFSAEFPKEGPSILRIQQVVRGDSAAYFCASSPRQGAQPQHFGDGTRLSIL.